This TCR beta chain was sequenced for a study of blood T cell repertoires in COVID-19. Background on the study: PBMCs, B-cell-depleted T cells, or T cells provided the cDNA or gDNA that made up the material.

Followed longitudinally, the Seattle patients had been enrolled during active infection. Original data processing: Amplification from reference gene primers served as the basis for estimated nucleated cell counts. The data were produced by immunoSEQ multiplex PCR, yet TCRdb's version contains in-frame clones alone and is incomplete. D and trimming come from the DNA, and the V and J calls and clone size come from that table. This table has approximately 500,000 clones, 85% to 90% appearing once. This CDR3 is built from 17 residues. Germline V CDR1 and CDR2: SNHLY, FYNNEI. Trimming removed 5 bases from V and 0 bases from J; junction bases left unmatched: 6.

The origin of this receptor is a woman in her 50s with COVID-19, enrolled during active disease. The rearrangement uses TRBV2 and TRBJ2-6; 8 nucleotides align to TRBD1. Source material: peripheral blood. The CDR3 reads CASSRSGGLSGANVLTF. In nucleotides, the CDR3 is TGTGCCAGCAGTAGGTCAGGGGGCCTCTCTGGGGCCAACGTCCTGACTTTC.